One and the same sample provided the 32 T cell receptor beta chains below, sequenced in a study of memory CD4+ T cells and cytomegalovirus serostatus. Some clones are missing from TCRdb's copy, which holds only in-frame ones; the method was immunoSEQ multiplex PCR. The sample lists some 54,000 clones; about 80% were seen once. Single viable CD3+CD4+CD8-CD45RO+ cells were sorted as the memory CD4+ T cells. Material for sequencing was memory CD4+ T cells from blood. The receptors come from an adult in good health and CMV-seropositive.

The J gene is TRBJ2-5, the V gene TRBV5-4; D is perhaps TRBD1 or TRBD2 (6 bases each). V dropped 4 bases and J dropped 10 bases, with 23 bases sitting between them. CDR1 is SGHNT, CDR2 YYREEE, per germline (reference sequence). This CDR3 contains 15 residues. CDR3 sequence (DNA): TGTGCCAGCAGCCCTGGATGGGGGGCCTCAGGGGTCCAGTACTTC. As protein: CASSPGWGASGVQYF.

V usage is TRBV9 and J usage is TRBJ2-2; TRBD2 matches at 13 bases. From germline, CDR1 is SGDLS and CDR2 YYNGEE. This CDR3 is 18 amino acids long. V was pared by 3 bases and J by 4 bases, with 9 bases of the junction left unmatched. CDR3 in amino acids: CASSEGLAGSPGTGELFF. CDR3 in DNA: TGTGCCAGCAGCGAGGGACTAGCGGGGTCCCCGGGCACCGGGGAGCTGTTTTTT.

This chain links TRBV2 with TRBJ2-1, with D possibly matching TRBD1 (8 bases). The CDR3 runs to 15 residues. Germline lookup yields CDR1 SNHLY and CDR2 FYNNEI. V lost 7 bases to trimming and J lost 5 bases, with 18 bases between them. CDR3: CASISGGGGNNEQFF. The CDR3 bases are TGTGCCAGCATTTCAGGGGGCGGGGGTAACAATGAGCAGTTCTTC.

The chain joins TRBV5-4 to TRBJ1-5; no reliable D call. Germline loops: CDR1 SGHNT, CDR2 YYREEE (reference sequence). The CDR3 sequence is 14 residues long. Between the trimmed V and J ends, which lost 0 bases and 4 bases, there was a span of 8 bases. In DNA form, the CDR3 reads TGTGCCAGCAGCTTGGATGGCAAAAATCAGCCCCAGCATTTT. Its protein product is CASSLDGKNQPQHF.

The CDR3 coding sequence is TGTGCCAGCAGCCAAGATCTGAGACAGGTGGGCGGCTATAATTCACCCCTCCACTTT. Protein: CASSQDLRQVGGYNSPLHF. The chain employs TRBV14 and TRBJ1-6; maybe TRBD1 (6 bases). Trimming left V 0 bases short and J 3 bases short, with 18 bases between. CDR1 is SGHDN and CDR2 is FVKESK in the germline V gene. The CDR3 contains 19 residues.

The chain recombines TRBV30 with TRBJ2-2; 10 nucleotides align to TRBD1. Germline V gene lookup returns CDR1 GTSNPN and CDR2 SVGIG (reference sequence). The CDR3 is 14 amino acids. Trimming at V came to 5 bases and at J to 4 bases, leaving 4 bases not matched to a gene. In DNA form, the CDR3 reads TGTGCCTGGGATGGACAGGGGGTCACCGGGGAGCTGTTTTTT. Protein: CAWDGQGVTGELFF.

CDR3 nucleotide sequence: TGCGCCAGCAGCTTGGGACTAATTCCACTCCTCCGCTCCTACGAGCAGTACTTC. Translated, it gives CASSLGLIPLLRSYEQYF. This sequence joins TRBV5-1 and TRBJ2-7, with a possible D match to TRBD2 (5 bases). Trimming pared 0 bases from V and 0 bases from J, leaving 19 bases between. Germline V gene sequence: CDR1 SGHRS, CDR2 YFSETQ. The CDR3 extends over 18 amino acids.

V is TRBV7-2 and J is TRBJ2-5, with 11 nucleotides matching TRBD2. CDR1 is SGHTA and CDR2 is FQGNSA in the germline V gene. Unmatched junction bases numbered 7, after V lost 4 bases and J lost 3 bases. This CDR3 contains 16 residues. DNA for the CDR3: TGTGCCAGCAGCTCGACTAGCGGGGTGATAAAAGAGACCCAGTACTTC. It is translated as CASSSTSGVIKETQYF. Looking up the rest from reference TRBV7-2 and TRBJ2-5 gives the full variable domain: GAGVSQSPSNKVTEKGKDVELRCDPISGHTALYWYRQSLGQGLEFLIYFQGNSAPDKSGLPSDRFSAERTGGSVSTLTIQRTQQEDSAVYLCASSSTSGVIKETQYFGPGTRLLVL.

The rearrangement links TRBV28 to TRBJ1-2, with a weak D call TRBD1 (5 bases). There are 15 residues in the CDR3. Trimming cost V 2 bases and J 8 bases, with 18 bases left between them. Per the germline V gene, CDR1 is MDHEN and CDR2 is SYDVKM. The CDR3 is CASSLMGGVSGGYTF. In DNA, the CDR3 is TGTGCCAGCAGTTTAATGGGCGGGGTCTCAGGGGGCTACACCTTC.

The V and J genes are TRBV6-1 and TRBJ2-1; D ambiguous. Trimming took off 5 bases at V and 8 bases at J, with 7 bases between the two ends. The CDR3 has 11 residues. Germline loops: CDR1 MNHNS, CDR2 SASEGT. For the CDR3, the DNA is TGTGCCAGCAGTAGGAAGTATGAGCAGTTCTTC. Translating it yields CASSRKYEQFF.

The chain recombines TRBV7-2 with TRBJ1-6, with D possibly matching TRBD1 (6 bases). V was cut by 1 base and J by 6 bases, with 16 bases left in between. Germline V gene data show CDR1 as SGHTA and CDR2 as FQGNSA. The CDR3 is 17 residues long. The CDR3 nucleotides read TGTGCCAGCAGCTTAGGGGTCTTCAGGACAGTTAATTCACCCCTCCACTTT. It encodes CASSLGVFRTVNSPLHF.

The V and J genes are TRBV5-1 and TRBJ2-6; D not certain. V was cut by 1 base and J by 7 bases, with 12 bases left in between. Germline-derived CDR1 and CDR2 are SGHRS and YFSETQ. CDR3 size: 15 residues. CDR3 amino acids: CASSLSGVLANVLTF. The CDR3 DNA is TGCGCCAGCAGCTTGAGTGGGGTTTTAGCCAACGTCCTGACTTTC.

Note on this clone: Mismatch with germline at one junction end may stem from a read error. The rearrangement uses TRBV7-7 and TRBJ2-2, with no clear D. The CDR3 is 13 residues long. Germline V lookup: CDR1 SSHAT, CDR2 FNYEAQ (reference sequence). CDR3 region: CASSTRTDGELFF. The CDR3 region has the DNA TGTGCTAGCAGCACGCGGACGGATGGGGAGCTGTTTTTT.

The chain couples TRBV19 to TRBJ1-2; 7 nucleotides align to TRBD1. CDR3 length: 16 residues. V was clipped by 4 bases and J by 8 bases; unmatched bases: 16. Looked up from germline, CDR1 is LNHDA and CDR2 is SQIVND (reference sequence). CDR3 amino acids: CASSKTRQGGMEGYTF. Here the CDR3 DNA reads TGTGCCAGTAGTAAAACCCGACAGGGCGGGATGGAGGGCTACACCTTC.

The count of this clone is one. The chain links TRBV5-1 to TRBJ1-1; D not certain. From germline, CDR1 is SGHRS and CDR2 YFSETQ. With 2 bases removed from V and 6 bases from J, the gap between germline ends came to 14 bases. The CDR3 totals 14 residues. DNA of the CDR3: TGCGCCAGCAGCTTCGAAGCGAAGAGGGCTGAAGCTTTCTTT. Its translation is CASSFEAKRAEAFF. The full variable domain, rest sourced from reference TRBV5-1 and TRBJ1-1, is KAGVTQTPRYLIKTRGQQVTLSCSPISGHRSVSWYQQTPGQGLQFLFEYFSETQRNKGNFPGRFSGRQFSNSRSEMNVSTLELGDSALYLCASSFEAKRAEAFFGQGTRLTVV.

About this clone itself: Compared with germline, one end of the junction differs, possibly owing to a read error. CDR3 in DNA: TGTGCTAGCAGCTTACTTCCCGGACAGAGATACGAGCAGTACTTC. Translated: CASSLLPGQRYEQYF. The V gene is TRBV7-7, the J gene TRBJ2-7; D possibly corresponds to TRBD1 (6 bases). CDR3 length: 15 residues. Germline CDR1 and CDR2: SSHAT and FNYEAQ (reference sequence).

This clone was seen only once. J is TRBJ2-7 and V is TRBV5-4; D possibly corresponds to TRBD2 (6 bases). The germline V gene encodes CDR1 SGHNT and CDR2 YYREEE (reference sequence). This CDR3 spans 14 amino acids. Trimming removed 5 bases at V and 5 bases at J, with 17 bases between. The CDR3 region is CASRSNNGRHEQYF. As DNA, the CDR3 is TGTGCCAGCAGATCAAACAATGGGAGGCACGAGCAGTACTTC. The full variable domain, its missing parts supplied by reference TRBV5-4 and TRBJ2-7, is ETGVTQSPTHLIKTRGQQVTLRCSSQSGHNTVSWYQQALGQGPQFIFQYYREEENGRGNFPPRFSGLQFPNYSSELNVNALELDDSALYLCASRSNNGRHEQYFGPGTRLTVT.

V and J are TRBV2 and TRBJ1-1, with 8 nucleotides matching TRBD1. With 7 bases clipped from V and 9 bases from J, the junction kept 10 bases outside the gene matches. CDR1 and CDR2 from the germline V gene are SNHLY and FYNNEI. The CDR3 consists of 13 residues. Written as DNA, the CDR3 is TGTGCCAGCACCCGCCCGACAGGGGATCAAGCTTTCTTT. Its protein product is CASTRPTGDQAFF.

The CDR3 bases are TGTGCCAGCAGTTACTCGAGGTCAACCGGTGGCGAGCAGTACTTC. It is translated as CASSYSRSTGGEQYF. This rearrangement joins TRBV6-5 to TRBJ2-7, with D hard to call. Trimming shortened V by 0 bases and J by 6 bases, and 15 bases separated the two germline ends. From germline, CDR1 is MNHEY and CDR2 SVGAGI. The CDR3 extends over 15 amino acids.

This chain connects TRBV30 to TRBJ2-7, with D hard to call. The germline CDR1 and CDR2 sequences are GTSNPN and SVGIG (reference sequence). V was cut by 4 bases and J by 3 bases, with 13 bases left in between. The CDR3 extends over 13 amino acids. As DNA, the CDR3 is TGTGCCTGGACCATTGACACGCGCTACGAGCAGTACTTC. Translated: CAWTIDTRYEQYF.

The chain links TRBV30 to TRBJ2-7; D might be TRBD1 (6 bases). Germline CDR1 and CDR2: GTSNPN and SVGIG (reference sequence). V was shortened by 0 bases and J by 12 bases, with 18 bases between the two germline ends. The CDR3 totals 13 residues. In nucleotides, the CDR3 is TGTGCCTGGAGTGTATACCAGGGGTCGCCTCTGTACTTC. As protein: CAWSVYQGSPLYF.

This clone was seen only once. The rearrangement links TRBV7-9 to TRBJ1-2; D not resolved. This CDR3 has 15 amino acids. V was clipped by 5 bases and J by 1 base, with 14 bases between them. In germline, CDR1 is SEHNR, CDR2 FQNEAQ (reference sequence). In DNA form, the CDR3 reads TGTGCCAGCAGCCCCCCGACCGGGAATAACTATGGCTACACCTTC. Residues: CASSPPTGNNYGYTF.

The rearrangement links TRBV9 to TRBJ1-1; TRBD1 is a possible D gene (6 bases). Germline V gives CDR1 SGDLS, CDR2 YYNGEE. The germline V and J ends were trimmed by 2 bases and 3 bases, with 11 bases remaining between them. This CDR3 comprises 14 residues. CDR3 DNA: TGTGCCAGCAGCGTCCAGGGGTTCGACACTGAAGCTTTCTTT. Translating gives CASSVQGFDTEAFF.

This CDR3 reads CASSMGLLNTGELFF. As DNA, the CDR3 is TGTGCCAGCAGCATGGGGTTATTGAACACCGGGGAGCTGTTTTTT. The chain uses TRBV5-5 and TRBJ2-2; no clear D. V gave up 4 bases and J gave up 1 base, with 11 bases separating them. The CDR3 covers 15 residues. CDR1 is SGHKS, CDR2 YYEKEE, per germline (reference sequence). Combining the CDR3 with reference TRBV5-5 and TRBJ2-2 gives the whole variable domain DAGVTQSPTHLIKTRGQQVTLRCSPISGHKSVSWYQQVLGQGPQFIFQYYEKEERGRGNFPDRFSARQFPNYSSELNVNALLLGDSALYLCASSMGLLNTGELFFGEGSRLTVL.

This clone came up once. The chain recombines TRBV18 with TRBJ2-7; TRBD1 is a possible D gene (6 bases). Germline V gene sequence: CDR1 KGHSH, CDR2 LQKENI. V dropped 5 bases and J dropped 3 bases, with 14 bases sitting between them. The CDR3 length is 14 residues. CDR3 DNA sequence: TGTGCCAGCTCATTACGGGACACCGTCTACGAGCAGTACTTC. Its translation: CASSLRDTVYEQYF.

This chain uses TRBV6-5 with TRBJ2-7; 9 bases match TRBD2. The CDR3 contains 13 residues. CDR1 is MNHEY and CDR2 is SVGAGI in the germline V gene. The V gene end was trimmed by 6 bases and the J gene end by 12 bases; junction bases not matched to a gene: 12. CDR3 region: CASRKRGEPVVYF. The DNA of the CDR3 is TGTGCCAGCAGAAAGCGGGGGGAGCCGGTTGTGTACTTC.

This clone has a single count. The rearrangement uses TRBV7-9 and TRBJ1-4, with 8 bases identical to TRBD1. V shed 0 bases and J 4 bases; nucleotides not matched to a gene: 7. The CDR3 runs 17 residues. Germline assignment: CDR1 SEHNR and CDR2 FQNEAQ (reference sequence). CDR3 protein: CASSLANRGKDNEKLFF. For the CDR3, the DNA is TGTGCCAGCAGCTTAGCGAACAGGGGGAAAGATAATGAAAAACTGTTTTTT.

V usage is TRBV5-8 and J usage is TRBJ2-3; D gene uncertain. CDR1 SGHTS and CDR2 YDEGEE come from the germline V gene. This CDR3 is 14 amino acids long. Trimming cost V 0 bases and J 2 bases, with 7 bases left between them. The CDR3 protein is CASSLVIHTDTQYF. The CDR3 DNA reads TGTGCCAGCAGCTTGGTGATACACACAGATACGCAGTATTTT.

The CDR3 DNA reads as TGTGCCAGCAGTTTGGAAGGGAGGAACTATGGCTACACCTTC. It codes for CASSLEGRNYGYTF. The chain is built from TRBV28 and TRBJ1-2; no clear D gene. The CDR3 consists of 14 residues. CDR1 is MDHEN, CDR2 SYDVKM, per germline. The ends were cut back, 3 bases at V and 2 bases at J, with 10 bases in the middle.

The gene calls are TRBV9 and TRBJ2-1; 10 nucleotides agree with TRBD2. Germline CDR1 reads SGDLS; CDR2 reads YYNGEE. After removal of 0 bases from V and 6 bases from J, the junction contained 6 bases not matched to a gene. The CDR3 contains 16 residues. CDR3 DNA sequence: TGTGCCAGCAGCGTAGATAGCGGGAGGCTTACCAATGAGCAGTTCTTC. Translation gives CASSVDSGRLTNEQFF. Together with reference TRBV9 and TRBJ2-1, the CDR3 gives the full variable domain: DSGVTQTPKHLITATGQRVTLRCSPRSGDLSVYWYQQSLDQGLQFLIQYYNGEERAKGNILERFSAQQFPDLHSELNLSSLELGDSALYFCASSVDSGRLTNEQFFGPGTRLTVL.

The chain couples TRBV2 to TRBJ1-4; D is ambiguous. The germline CDR1 and CDR2 sequences are SNHLY and FYNNEI. Trimming shortened V by 5 bases and J by 7 bases, and 20 bases separated the two germline ends. The CDR3 runs to 16 residues. The CDR3 DNA follows: TGTGCCAGCAGTAGTGGTGGGATCGTGAGGGTTGAAAAACTGTTTTTT. Translating it yields CASSSGGIVRVEKLFF.

The chain couples TRBV5-1 to TRBJ2-2; weak D call: TRBD2 (5 bases). The CDR3 totals 15 residues. CDR1 and CDR2 (germline): SGHRS, YFSETQ. V was clipped by 4 bases and J by 0 bases, with 10 bases between them. CDR3 DNA sequence: TGCGCCAGCAGCCGCGGAGCGGCGAACACCGGGGAGCTGTTTTTT. Protein: CASSRGAANTGELFF.